This T cell receptor beta chain came from a study of regulatory T cells in long-lasting Graves disease. This clonotype was recorded at least ten times. Antigen specificity is unknown. General study results and limits: Persistent patients shared more public clonotypes (approximately 2,700) than newly diagnosed patients (966). Newly diagnosed disease favored TRBV20-1 and TRBJ2-1 over persistent disease.

Germline assignment: CDR1 MNHEY and CDR2 SVGEGT. The CDR3 spans 17 residues. J was trimmed by 4 bases and V by 2 bases; bases with no gene match: 12. CDR3 regions were amplified by Arm-PCR using iRepertoire HTBI primers to build TCR beta libraries. MiXCR, run by TCRdb on the multiplex PCR reads, gives a single entry per CDR3 protein. The sample has fewer than 450,000 distinct CDR3 sequences, around 16% seen once. Time point noted: newly diagnosed GD, antithyroid drugs for less than 3 months. The TCR library was made from RNA that had been extracted from PBMCs in TRIzol. Diagnoses of Graves' disease were made by American Thyroid Association guidelines. This same sample was also part of a study on T cells in Graves' hyperthyroidism and ophthalmopathy.

The input for sequencing was peripheral blood mononuclear cells (PBMCs), taken at new diagnosis, from a patient treated with antithyroid drugs. The chain recombines TRBV6-2 or TRBV6-3 with TRBJ2-3, with 7 bases aligning to TRBD2. The TCR sequence derives from a woman in her forties with Graves disease. This CDR3 is CASSYEGLSGGSDTQYF. CDR3 nucleotides: TGTGCCAGCAGTTACGAGGGACTATCAGGAGGCTCAGATACGCAGTATTTT.